This T cell receptor beta chain appears in the sequencing data of a study of T cells after yellow fever vaccination. TCRdb recomputed calls from the 5' RACE reads with MiXCR, one row per CDR3 protein. The table lists 35,000 to 55,000 distinct CDR3 sequences, 5% to 7% of them singletons, with less than 11% in the top ten. Germline lookup yields CDR1 SGHTA and CDR2 FQGNSA. V lost 3 bases and J lost 2, with 11 bases in between. This CDR3 contains 14 residues. This clonotype was found many times. This specimen consisted of PBMCs, either bulk or a sorted T-cell subset (CD4+, CD8+, memory, or dextramer-sorted; not recorded which), obtained 45 days after the yellow fever booster vaccination. V and J are TRBV7-2 and TRBJ2-7; D is ambiguous. The source is a man under 40 who received the YFV17D yellow fever vaccine. Here the CDR3 reads CASSLGMGPYEQYF. The DNA for the CDR3 is TGTGCCAGCAGCTTGGGTATGGGTCCCTACGAGCAGTACTTC. Drawing the rest from reference TRBV7-2 and TRBJ2-7, the complete variable domain is GAGVSQSPSNKVTEKGKDVELRCDPISGHTALYWYRQSLGQGLEFLIYFQGNSAPDKSGLPSDRFSAERTGGSVSTLTIQRTQQEDSAVYLCASSLGMGPYEQYFGPGTRLTVT.